This TCR beta chain was recorded in a study of PD-1 blockade in mismatch repair-deficient tumors. Points from the study as a whole: After pembrolizumab, tumor-resident clones rose rapidly, then generally contracted before radiologic responses.

Profiled with immunoSEQ multiplex PCR; TCRdb holds only in-frame clones, not every one. The table shows some 45,000 clones, with 77% occurring only once. There are 15 residues in the CDR3. CDR1 and CDR2 (germline): MNHEY, SMNVEV (reference sequence). With 8 bases removed from V and 0 bases from J, the gap between germline ends came to 15 bases. On this clone: Its antigen is still unknown.

All patients were mismatch repair deficient, assessed by either PCR or immunohistochemistry. TCRs were sequenced from a few patients responding to pembrolizumab. The receptor was derived from an adult with mismatch repair-deficient cancer. The sequences come from PBMCs, collected before pembrolizumab treatment. The chain is built from TRBV27 and TRBJ2-3; tentative D call: TRBD2 (5 bases). CDR3 loop: CASGSGGPSTDTQYF. The CDR3, as DNA: TGTGCCAGCGGATCTGGAGGCCCTAGCACAGATACGCAGTATTTT.